Below are 6 T cell receptor beta chains sequenced from a single sample in a study of blood T cell repertoires in COVID-19. Sequenced by immunoSEQ multiplex PCR; TCRdb stores in-frame clones only, minus some. The table has 150,000 to 200,000 clones, about 89% seen once. Sequenced: peripheral blood. These receptors all come from a man in his fifties or sixties with acute or convalescent COVID-19.

V usage is TRBV9 and J usage is TRBJ2-7; 7 bases match TRBD1. V shed 3 bases, J shed 0 bases, and the junction held 6 bases outside the gene matches. This CDR3 spans 15 amino acids. Germline CDR1 reads SGDLS; CDR2 reads YYNGEE. This CDR3 is CASSEGTVHSYEQYF. CDR3 DNA sequence: TGTGCCAGCAGCGAGGGGACAGTTCACTCCTACGAGCAGTACTTC.

The DNA of the CDR3 is TGCGCCAGCAGCCAAGTGGGTGTAAGTCAGTCGGGTCGGTACGAGCAGTACTTC. Protein sequence: CASSQVGVSQSGRYEQYF. The chain joins TRBV4-1 to TRBJ2-7; D is uncertain. The CDR3 has 18 amino acids. The germline V gene has CDR1 MGHRA and CDR2 YSYEKL. Trimming removed 1 base at V and 4 bases at J, with 23 bases between.

This sequence joins TRBV5-1 and TRBJ1-4; unclear D gene. Germline loops: CDR1 SGHRS, CDR2 YFSETQ. V was trimmed by 0 bases and J by 0 bases, leaving 12 bases between them. The CDR3 contains 17 residues. The CDR3, as DNA: TGCGCCAGCAGCTTGGCCCACGGAGGAGCAACTAATGAAAAACTGTTTTTT. It is translated as CASSLAHGGATNEKLFF.

The chain links TRBV5-1 to TRBJ2-5, with 7 bases identical to TRBD1. The CDR3 runs to 14 residues. Unmatched junction bases numbered 5, after V lost 5 bases and J lost 1 base. The germline CDR1 and CDR2 sequences are SGHRS and YFSETQ. In DNA form, the CDR3 reads TGCGCCAGCAGGTCGGGACAGATCCAAGAGACCCAGTACTTC. Translating it yields CASRSGQIQETQYF. The complete variable domain, with remaining parts taken from reference TRBV5-1 and TRBJ2-5, reads KAGVTQTPRYLIKTRGQQVTLSCSPISGHRSVSWYQQTPGQGLQFLFEYFSETQRNKGNFPGRFSGRQFSNSRSEMNVSTLELGDSALYLCASRSGQIQETQYFGPGTRLLVL.

V gene TRBV5-1 combines with J gene TRBJ1-2, with no clear D. This CDR3 has 15 amino acids. In germline, CDR1 is SGHRS, CDR2 YFSETQ. Trimming shortened V by 4 bases and J by 8 bases, and 21 bases separated the two germline ends. DNA of the CDR3: TGCGCCAGCAGCCCTAGGACGGATCTTTCGGGGGGCTACACCTTC. Its translation: CASSPRTDLSGGYTF.

The chain combines TRBV27 with TRBJ2-1; TRBD1 aligns across 7 bases. J was trimmed by 7 bases and V by 5 bases; bases with no gene match: 11. The length of the CDR3 is 15 residues. Germline V CDR1 and CDR2: MNHEY, SMNVEV (reference sequence). CDR3 nucleotides: TGTGCCAGCAGTATACAGGGGTCCGTCTCGAATGAGCAGTTCTTC. Amino acids: CASSIQGSVSNEQFF.